What follows describes a single T cell receptor (beta chain). The CDR3 extends over 16 amino acids. Trimming at V came to 0 bases and at J to 5 bases, leaving 5 bases not matched to a gene. The germline V gene has CDR1 SGHRS and CDR2 YFSETQ. TCRdb's copy holds only in-frame clones and misses some; the assay was immunoSEQ multiplex PCR. The sample gives 15,000 to 16,000 clones, around 80% of which show up once; more than 35% is in the top ten. The data originate from a study of PD-1 blockade in classical Hodgkin lymphoma. Study as a whole: Once every 2 weeks, patients received intravenous nivolumab at 3 mg/kg.

Every patient was affected by relapse after autologous stem cell transplantation, while exposure to brentuximab vedotin was not uniform. The source was peripheral blood mononuclear cells (PBMCs), collected before the second cycle of nivolumab. V gene TRBV5-1 combines with J gene TRBJ1-4, with 9 bases identical to TRBD1. The TCR was taken from a human donor with classical Hodgkin lymphoma. The CDR3 region is CASSLAGTGKNEKLFF. The CDR3 DNA reads as TGCGCCAGCAGCTTGGCCGGGACAGGGAAAAATGAAAAACTGTTTTTT.